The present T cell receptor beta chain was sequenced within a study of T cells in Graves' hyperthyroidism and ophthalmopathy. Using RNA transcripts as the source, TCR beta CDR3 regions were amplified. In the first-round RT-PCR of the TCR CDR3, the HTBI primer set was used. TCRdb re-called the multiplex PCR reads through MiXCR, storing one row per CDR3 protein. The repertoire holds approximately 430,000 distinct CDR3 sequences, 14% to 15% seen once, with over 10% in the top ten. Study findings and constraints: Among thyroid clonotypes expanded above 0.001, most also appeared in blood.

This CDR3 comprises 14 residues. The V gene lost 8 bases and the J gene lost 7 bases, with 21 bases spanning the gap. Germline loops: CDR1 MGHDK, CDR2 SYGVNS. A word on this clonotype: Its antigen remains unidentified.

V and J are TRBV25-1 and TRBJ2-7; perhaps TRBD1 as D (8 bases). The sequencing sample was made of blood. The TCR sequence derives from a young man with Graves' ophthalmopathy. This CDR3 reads CASGPIGQGGEQYF. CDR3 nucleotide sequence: TGTGCCAGCGGACCAATCGGACAGGGAGGGGAGCAGTACTTC.